This TCR beta chain originates from a study of T cells expressing NK-cell markers. As for the study in general: The TCR beta repertoires originated in sorted CD3+CD56+NKG2C+, CD3+CD56+NKG2C- and CD3+CD56-NKG2C+ T cells. HCMV seropositivity characterized most of the eight sequenced donors, and seronegativity one. Findings and limits, study-wide: A few donors' CD3+CD56-NKG2C+ cells were dominated by the same clonotypes. NKG2C+ dominant clonotype frequencies in roughly six donors were roughly 1.0-7.5% of CD8+ T cells.

Each CDR3 protein gets one entry in TCRdb, which reprocessed the 5' RACE reads and gives no DNA. This sample's clone table lists about 260,000 distinct CDR3 sequences. A note on this clonotype: The antigen remains unidentified.

The germline CDR1 and CDR2 sequences are SQVTM and ANQGSEA. This CDR3 region has 14 residues. The receptor's source is a man younger than 35 in good health. The sample comprised blood T cells: a sorted CD56 or NKG2C T cell subset, CD4+ or CD8+ T cells, or bulk PBMC T cells (not recorded which). The V and J genes are TRBV29-1 and TRBJ1-1; TCRdb returns TRBD1, unconfirmable since there is no DNA. CDR3 amino acids: CSVEGTGRNTEAFF.